This TCR beta chain was obtained from a study of blood T cell repertoires in COVID-19. Original data processing: Amplifying reference gene primers gave estimates of nucleated cell counts. TCRdb's copy holds only in-frame clones and misses some; the assay was immunoSEQ multiplex PCR. V, J and clone size were drawn from that table, and D and trimming were deduced from the DNA. The sample has approximately 70,000 clones; approximately 92% are singletons. The sequenced sample consisted of peripheral blood. The origin of this receptor is a human donor with active COVID-19. The donor label of this sample is uncertain.

CDR3 nucleotide sequence: TGTGCCAGCAGTCCCGGCGGGGGAGGGAACACCGGGGAGCTGTTTTTT. Translated, it gives CASSPGGGGNTGELFF. The V call is TRBV28, the J call TRBJ2-2, with 7 bases lining up with TRBD2. V was clipped by 5 bases and J by 1 base; unmatched bases: 7. Germline CDR1 reads MDHEN; CDR2 reads SYDVKM. The CDR3 loop spans 16 amino acids.